This TCR beta chain was recovered during a study of shared clonotypes between healthy human individuals. Study-wide results and caveats: It was anticipated that sequencing depth would influence how many clonotypes donors shared.

Trimming pared 1 base from V and 1 base from J, leaving 8 bases between. The V gene's germline CDR1 is SGHVS and CDR2 FNYEAQ. The CDR3 is made up of 14 amino acids. An even split of each subset's genomic DNA across several immunoSEQ plates was performed. This table comes from immunoSEQ multiplex PCR, and its TCRdb copy is limited to in-frame clones, with some not included. The table has about 2 million clones, less than 95% seen once; the top ten hold approximately 1.2%. CD45RO-negative CD8 cells positively selected for CCR7 made up the naive population, which excluded terminally differentiated effector memory CD45RA+ cells. A remark on this clone: Its antigen is not identified.

This chain joins TRBV7-6 and TRBJ2-7, with D perhaps assigned TRBD1 or TRBD2 (5 bases each). Input material: naive CD8+ T cells sorted from blood. The sequence came from a man younger than 35 in good health. Written as DNA, the CDR3 is TGTGCCAGCAGCTTAGACTGGGGGTCCTACGAGCAGTACTTC. Its translation: CASSLDWGSYEQYF.